This T cell receptor beta chain is drawn from a study of T-cell reconstitution after alpha-beta-depleted transplantation in children. A library of TCRbeta sequences, prepared with unique molecular identifiers, was generated. TCRdb analysed the PCR reads with MiXCR anew, one entry per CDR3 protein. The table has some 340,000 distinct CDR3 sequences, 10% seen once. This clonotype was counted between two and nine times. CDR3 length equals 12 residues. Germline V gene lookup returns CDR1 LNHNV and CDR2 YYDKDF (reference sequence). Trimming stripped 6 bases from V and 5 bases from J, with 7 bases between. The V gene is TRBV15, the J gene TRBJ2-2; no reliable D call. This specimen was PBMCs from the stem cell graft donor, taken from the stem cell graft. The TCR was taken from a human donor who donated a stem cell graft to a child with acute lymphoblastic leukemia. In DNA form, the CDR3 reads TGTGCCACCAGTGGGCCAACCGGGGAGCTGTTTTTT. It yields the protein CATSGPTGELFF.